Shown below are 26 T cell receptor beta chains from a single sample sequenced in a study of control samples from healthy donors and cancer patients. Method: immunoSEQ multiplex PCR; TCRdb's copy keeps in-frame clones and lacks some. The sample consists of about 54,000 clones, approximately 96% of them appearing once. Sequencing was done on a sample of blood. These receptors came from a woman in her thirties in good health.

This clone was recorded once. This chain links TRBV27 with TRBJ1-2, with D unclear. V dropped 3 bases and J dropped 3 bases, with 11 bases sitting between them. The length of the CDR3 is 14 residues. Per the germline V gene, CDR1 is MNHEY and CDR2 is SMNVEV (reference sequence). CDR3 amino acids: CASSLTGYDYGYTF. The CDR3 DNA is TGTGCCAGCAGTTTGACTGGGTATGACTATGGCTACACCTTC.

The V call is TRBV6-5, the J call TRBJ1-2; 9 positions agree with TRBD1. The J segment lost 2 bases and the V segment lost 4 bases, leaving 5 bases of the junction unmatched. The CDR3 loop spans 15 amino acids. Germline assignment: CDR1 MNHEY and CDR2 SVGAGI. In DNA, the CDR3 is TGTGCCAGCAGTTCGGACAGGGGACCAAACTATGGCTACACCTTC. Protein product: CASSSDRGPNYGYTF.

This chain links TRBV28 with TRBJ2-2; 9 nucleotides match TRBD1. Trimming cost V 8 bases and J 4 bases; bases outside gene matches: 8. This CDR3 region has 15 residues. Germline assignment: CDR1 MDHEN and CDR2 SYDVKM. As DNA, the CDR3 is TGTGCCAGCCACCGGGACAGGGTTATCACCGGGGAGCTGTTTTTT. Its protein product is CASHRDRVITGELFF.

This rearrangement joins TRBV29-1 to TRBJ1-1; D may be TRBD1 (5 bases). Germline CDR1 reads SQVTM; CDR2 reads ANQGSEA. Trimming took 7 bases from V and 1 from J, leaving 13 bases between them. The CDR3 loop spans 13 amino acids. The CDR3 DNA reads TGCAGCGCCGTGGGGGTTCAGAACACTGAAGCTTTCTTT. Protein product: CSAVGVQNTEAFF. The full variable domain, rest sourced from reference TRBV29-1 and TRBJ1-1, is SAVISQKPSRDICQRGTSLTIQCQVDSQVTMMFWYRQQPGQSLTLIATANQGSEATYESGFVIDKFPISRPNLTFSTLTVSNMSPEDSSIYLCSAVGVQNTEAFFGQGTRLTVV.

The CDR3 protein is CASSVVPLAGTGELFF. In DNA, the CDR3 is TGTGCCAGCAGCGTAGTCCCACTAGCTGGCACCGGGGAGCTGTTTTTT. The rearrangement uses TRBV9 and TRBJ2-2, with D tentatively TRBD2 (6 bases). There are 16 residues in the CDR3. CDR1 SGDLS and CDR2 YYNGEE come from the germline V gene. Trimming removed 0 bases from V and 4 bases from J, with 13 bases in between.

J is TRBJ1-6 and V is TRBV7-2, with a possible D match to TRBD1 (6 bases). Germline values: CDR1 SGHTA, CDR2 FQGNSA. Deletions cut 4 bases from V and 4 bases from J, with 8 bases between. CDR3 length: 14 residues. The CDR3: CASSSQGYNSPLHF. The CDR3 bases are TGTGCCAGCAGCTCGCAGGGGTATAATTCACCCCTCCACTTT.

This rearrangement joins TRBV11-3 to TRBJ2-2; 9 positions match TRBD1. The CDR3 loop spans 17 amino acids. V was pared by 2 bases and J by 7 bases, with 11 bases of the junction left unmatched. Germline CDR1 SGHNT, CDR2 YENEEA. The CDR3 reads CASSLSTWTGASGELFF. The CDR3 region has the DNA TGTGCCAGCAGCTTAAGCACGTGGACAGGGGCGAGCGGGGAGCTGTTTTTT.

This chain uses TRBV28 with TRBJ2-1; tentative D call: TRBD2 (5 bases). Trimming pared 6 bases from V and 9 bases from J, leaving 15 bases between. The CDR3 sequence is 13 residues long. Germline CDR1 and CDR2: MDHEN and SYDVKM. The CDR3 here is CASSRGPQSEQFF. The CDR3 DNA reads as TGTGCCAGCAGCCGGGGTCCACAAAGTGAGCAGTTCTTC.

This clone was found once. This chain uses TRBV3-1 (or the pseudogene TRBV3-2) with TRBJ2-3; D is perhaps TRBD2 (6 bases). CDR1 LGHDT and CDR2 YNNKEL come from the germline V gene (reference sequence). The CDR3 loop spans 16 amino acids. Trimming pared 3 bases from V and 3 bases from J, leaving 16 bases between. CDR3 region: CASSHLRPRGTDTQYF. The CDR3 coding sequence is TGTGCCAGCAGCCACTTAAGACCGCGGGGTACAGATACGCAGTATTTT.

V usage is TRBV27 and J usage is TRBJ1-1; D unresolved. This CDR3 has 12 amino acids. V lost 6 bases and J lost 4, with 9 bases in between. Germline values: CDR1 MNHEY, CDR2 SMNVEV (reference sequence). CDR3 coding DNA: TGTGCCAGCAGGGGTTGGGGCACTGAAGCTTTCTTT. Translated: CASRGWGTEAFF.

J is TRBJ1-2 and V is TRBV7-6; D not resolved. The V end lost 0 bases, the J end lost 4 bases, and 6 bases lay between the germline ends. Germline V gene sequence: CDR1 SGHVS, CDR2 FNYEAQ. This CDR3 spans 13 amino acids. This CDR3 reads CASSLAQSYGYTF. The CDR3 DNA reads as TGTGCCAGCAGCTTAGCCCAGTCCTATGGCTACACCTTC.

This chain uses TRBV7-2 with TRBJ2-5, with no clear D. V gave up 1 base and J gave up 9 bases, with 6 bases separating them. Germline V gives CDR1 SGHTA, CDR2 FQGNSA. This CDR3 comprises 11 residues. The CDR3 DNA follows: TGTGCCAGCAGCTTAGGCGAGGCCCAGTACTTC. It yields the protein CASSLGEAQYF.

The J gene is TRBJ2-6, the V gene TRBV6-1; TRBD1 aligns across 7 bases. J was trimmed by 2 bases and V by 1 base; bases with no gene match: 5. The germline V gene encodes CDR1 MNHNS and CDR2 SASEGT. The CDR3 is 17 amino acids. CDR3 in DNA: TGTGCCAGCAGTGAAGTCGAGGGGGCGGCTGGGGCCAACGTCCTGACTTTC. Encoded protein: CASSEVEGAAGANVLTF.

Remarks on this clone: Other DNA variants within this sample encode the same CDR3. The V call is TRBV3-1 (or the pseudogene TRBV3-2), the J call TRBJ2-7, with a possible D match to TRBD2 (5 bases). The V end was cut by 4 bases, the J end by 3 bases, with 13 bases between. Germline V CDR1 and CDR2: LGHDT, YNNKEL (reference sequence). CDR3 length: 14 amino acids. The CDR3 here is CASSPGRSGYEQYF. For the CDR3, the DNA is TGTGCCAGCAGCCCCGGGCGCAGCGGCTACGAGCAGTACTTC.

V is TRBV6-5 and J is TRBJ2-7; maybe TRBD1 (5 bases). The CDR3 is 12 residues long. Germline-derived CDR1 and CDR2 are MNHEY and SVGAGI. The V end was cut by 6 bases, the J end by 4 bases, with 10 bases between. The CDR3 spells CASSRTSYEQYF. In DNA, the CDR3 is TGTGCCAGCAGCCGGACATCTTACGAGCAGTACTTC.

This CDR3 is CASSFLGQGSDTQYF. The CDR3 nucleotides are TGCGCCAGCAGCTTTCTGGGACAGGGATCAGATACGCAGTATTTT. The chain couples TRBV5-1 to TRBJ2-3, with 9 bases lining up with TRBD1. This CDR3 is 15 amino acids long. CDR1 is SGHRS, CDR2 YFSETQ, per germline. The ends lost 2 bases at V and 4 bases at J; junction bases unmatched: 5. Full variable domain (rest looked up from reference TRBV5-1 and TRBJ2-3): KAGVTQTPRYLIKTRGQQVTLSCSPISGHRSVSWYQQTPGQGLQFLFEYFSETQRNKGNFPGRFSGRQFSNSRSEMNVSTLELGDSALYLCASSFLGQGSDTQYFGPGTRLTVL.

This clone was counted once. The CDR3 region has the DNA TGCGCCAGCAGCTTGGCTCCGGGGGGGCAGGGCACTGAAGCTTTCTTT. Translation gives CASSLAPGGQGTEAFF. The genes are TRBV5-1 and TRBJ1-1; perhaps TRBD1 as D (6 bases). The V end lost 0 bases, the J end lost 4 bases, and 16 bases lay between the germline ends. Germline V gene sequence: CDR1 SGHRS, CDR2 YFSETQ. This CDR3 has 16 amino acids.

The genes are TRBV6-5 and TRBJ2-3, with D tentatively TRBD1 or TRBD2 (5 bases each). Trimming stripped 5 bases from V and 7 bases from J, with 19 bases between. Germline CDR1 MNHEY, CDR2 SVGAGI. This CDR3 has 15 amino acids. CDR3 in DNA: TGTGCCAGCAGTATGGTGGGGACCCGCCGGAATACGCAGTATTTT. Its translation: CASSMVGTRRNTQYF.

The J gene is TRBJ1-4, the V gene TRBV28; D unclear. V lost 5 bases and J 8 bases, leaving 18 bases between the germline ends. CDR3 length: 15 amino acids. Germline assignment: CDR1 MDHEN and CDR2 SYDVKM. The CDR3 nucleotides are TGTGCCAGCAGTCTCTCGGCCCCACCCGGCGAAAAACTGTTTTTT. It encodes CASSLSAPPGEKLFF.

The V gene is TRBV12-3 or TRBV12-4, the J gene TRBJ2-7; D is ambiguous. Trimming stripped 1 base from V and 5 bases from J, with 9 bases between. The CDR3 sequence is 13 residues long. The CDR3 DNA sequence: TGTGCCAGCAGTTTAGGGACGGTCGACGAGCAGTACTTC. It translates to CASSLGTVDEQYF.

The V call is TRBV2, the J call TRBJ2-7; no reliable D call. Trimming left V 3 bases short and J 2 bases short, with 5 bases between. Germline V gene sequence: CDR1 SNHLY, CDR2 FYNNEI. The CDR3 totals 12 residues. The CDR3 DNA is TGTGCCAGCAGTGATCTAACCTACGAGCAGTACTTC. Translated, it gives CASSDLTYEQYF.

The chain joins TRBV18 to TRBJ2-1, with 11 bases lining up with TRBD2. Trimming at V came to 6 bases and at J to 10 bases, leaving 8 bases not matched to a gene. The V gene's germline CDR1 is KGHSH and CDR2 LQKENI. The CDR3 loop spans 14 amino acids. CDR3: CASSPMGTSGEQFF. The CDR3 region has the DNA TGTGCCAGCTCTCCAATGGGGACTAGCGGAGAGCAGTTCTTC.

This clone was counted once. CDR3 nucleotide sequence: TGCAGCGTTGACGCCAGGGAGGGAGCGGGAGGGGGCGAGACCCAGTACTTC. This gives the protein CSVDAREGAGGGETQYF. V usage is TRBV29-1 and J usage is TRBJ2-5; TRBD2 aligns across 10 bases. The CDR3 contains 17 residues. Trimming took 3 bases from V and 5 from J; bases not matched to a gene: 15. The germline gives CDR1 SQVTM, CDR2 ANQGSEA.

The chain recombines TRBV29-1 with TRBJ2-1; perhaps TRBD2 as D (7 bases). CDR3 length: 16 residues. CDR1 is SQVTM and CDR2 is ANQGSEA in the germline V gene. Trimming cost V 1 base and J 7 bases, with 20 bases left between them. The CDR3 reads CSVEGLGGQSGNEQFF. For the CDR3, the DNA is TGCAGCGTTGAAGGACTCGGGGGGCAATCGGGGAATGAGCAGTTCTTC.

The chain couples TRBV9 to TRBJ1-2; 9 bases align to TRBD1. CDR3 length equals 13 residues. Germline assignment: CDR1 SGDLS and CDR2 YYNGEE. Trimming took 3 bases from V and 6 from J; bases not matched to a gene: 3. CDR3 amino acids: CASSEQGANGYTF. CDR3 DNA: TGTGCCAGCAGCGAACAGGGGGCAAATGGCTACACCTTC.

The rearrangement links TRBV6-5 to TRBJ2-2, with TRBD1 as a possible D gene (5 bases). The V end lost 2 bases, the J end lost 8 bases, and 9 bases lay between the germline ends. The CDR3 is 13 residues long. The germline V gene has CDR1 MNHEY and CDR2 SVGAGI. CDR3 sequence: CASSYGGAGELFF. The CDR3, as DNA: TGTGCCAGCAGTTACGGTGGGGCAGGGGAGCTGTTTTTT.